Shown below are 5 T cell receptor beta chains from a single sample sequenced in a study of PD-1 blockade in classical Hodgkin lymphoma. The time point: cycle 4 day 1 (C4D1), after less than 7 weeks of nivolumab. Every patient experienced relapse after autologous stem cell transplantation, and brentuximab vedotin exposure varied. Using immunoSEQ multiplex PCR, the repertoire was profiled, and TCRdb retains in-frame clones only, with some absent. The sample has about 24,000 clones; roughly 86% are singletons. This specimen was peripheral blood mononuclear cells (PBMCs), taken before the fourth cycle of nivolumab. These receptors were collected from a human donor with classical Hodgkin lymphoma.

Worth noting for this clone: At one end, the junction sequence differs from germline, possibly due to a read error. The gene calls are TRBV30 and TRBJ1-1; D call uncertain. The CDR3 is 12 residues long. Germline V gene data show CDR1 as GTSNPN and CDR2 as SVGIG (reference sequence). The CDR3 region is CAWSDNRAPLTF. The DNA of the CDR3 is TGTGCCTGGAGTGACAACCGGGCCCCGTTAACCTTT. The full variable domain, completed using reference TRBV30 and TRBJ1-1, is SQTIHQWPATLVQPVGSPLSLECTVEGTSNPNLYWYRQAAGRGLQLLFYSVGIGQISSEVPQNLSASRPQDRQFILSSKKLLLSDSGFYLCAWSDNRAPLTFGQGTRLTVV.

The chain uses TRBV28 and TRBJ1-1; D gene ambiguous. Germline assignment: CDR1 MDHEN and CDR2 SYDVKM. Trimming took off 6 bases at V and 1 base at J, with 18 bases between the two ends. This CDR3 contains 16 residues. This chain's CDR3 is CASSFLGSSGNTEAFF. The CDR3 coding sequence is TGTGCCAGCAGCTTCCTAGGGTCATCAGGGAACACTGAAGCTTTCTTT.

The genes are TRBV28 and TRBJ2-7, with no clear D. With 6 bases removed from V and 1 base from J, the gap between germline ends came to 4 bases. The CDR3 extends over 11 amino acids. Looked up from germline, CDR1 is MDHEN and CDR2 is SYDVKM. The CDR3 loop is CASRASYEQYF. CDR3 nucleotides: TGTGCCAGCAGAGCTTCCTACGAGCAGTACTTC.

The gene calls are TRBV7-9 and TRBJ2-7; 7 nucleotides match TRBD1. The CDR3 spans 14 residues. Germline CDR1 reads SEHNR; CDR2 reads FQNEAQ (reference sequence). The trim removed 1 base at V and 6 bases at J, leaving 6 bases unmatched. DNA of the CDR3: TGTGCCAGCAGCTTAGTCGGACAGGCTGCCGAGCAGTACTTC. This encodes CASSLVGQAAEQYF.

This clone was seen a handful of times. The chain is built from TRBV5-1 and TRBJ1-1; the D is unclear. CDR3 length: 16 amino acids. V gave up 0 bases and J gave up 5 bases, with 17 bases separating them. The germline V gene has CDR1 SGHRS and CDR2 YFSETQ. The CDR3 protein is CASSLDAGLTGTEAFF. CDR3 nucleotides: TGCGCCAGCAGCTTGGACGCAGGCCTTACGGGGACTGAAGCTTTCTTT.